This passage covers 2 T cell receptor beta chains from one sample sequenced in a study of cytomegalovirus exposure and HLA in healthy donors. The PCR contained 60 Vbeta and 13 Jbeta primers. Sequencing used immunoSEQ multiplex PCR; TCRdb keeps in-frame clones, though not all of them. The sample has about 130,000 clones, just under 80% seen once. The sample taken for sequencing was PBMCs. The receptors were sampled from a man in his thirties or forties in good health.

CDR3 sequence (DNA): TGCGCCAGCAGCCTCCCGGGAGAGCCCTACGAGCAGTACTTC. Translation gives CASSLPGEPYEQYF. The chain recombines TRBV5-1 with TRBJ2-7; possible D gene TRBD2, 6 bases. This CDR3 contains 14 residues. The germline CDR1 and CDR2 sequences are SGHRS and YFSETQ. Between the trimmed V and J ends, which lost 4 bases and 2 bases, there was a span of 13 bases.

The chain couples TRBV6-6 to TRBJ1-4; unclear D gene. Per the germline V gene, CDR1 is MNHNY and CDR2 is SVGAGI (reference sequence). Trimming took 0 bases from V and 5 from J, leaving 7 bases between them. The CDR3 is 14 amino acids. Here the CDR3 reads CASSYSTGNEKLFF. The CDR3 nucleotides read TGTGCCAGCAGTTACTCGACGGGGAATGAAAAACTGTTTTTT.